This TCR beta chain derives from a study of beta chain features in type 1 diabetes. Study-wide context: Sorted cells examined across all samples numbered 107,917,701. Whole-study findings and limits: Healthy donors had naive, central memory and Treg TCRB repertoires that appeared less similar than those seen among patients.

What was sequenced were expressed TCRB transcripts, since all of the isolated RNA had been reverse transcribed. Clones were read by immunoSEQ multiplex PCR, and TCRdb kept only the in-frame ones, dropping some. The sample includes hundreds of thousands of clones, about 10% seen only once; the top ten take around 0.015%. CDR3 length: 16 amino acids. In germline, CDR1 is SGDLS, CDR2 YYNGEE. The V and J ends lost 0 bases and 4 bases respectively, with 14 bases between them. In the case of this clone: Antigen unknown.

The chain links TRBV9 to TRBJ2-1; weak D call: TRBD1 (8 bases). The origin of this receptor is a woman aged 30 to 39 in good health. The sequenced sample was naive CD4+ T cells from blood. The DNA for the CDR3 is TGTGCCAGCAGCGTAGGGGGGGGGACAGGTTACAATGAGCAGTTCTTC. It translates to CASSVGGGTGYNEQFF.